Below are 26 T cell receptor beta chains sequenced from a single sample in a study of PD-1 blockade in classical Hodgkin lymphoma. This table comes from immunoSEQ multiplex PCR, and its TCRdb copy is limited to in-frame clones, with some not included. The table has approximately 17,000 clones, approximately 62% seen once; the top ten hold 7.8%. Sample time point: cycle 4 day 1 (C4D1), after less than seven weeks of nivolumab. All patients experienced relapse after autologous stem cell transplantation, and brentuximab vedotin exposure was variable. The sample was peripheral blood mononuclear cells (PBMCs), taken before the fourth cycle of nivolumab. These receptors came from a human donor with classical Hodgkin lymphoma.

This clone was seen a few times. The CDR3 loop is CASSLSGLAGGLVEQYF. CDR3 nucleotide sequence: TGTGCCAGCAGTTTATCGGGGCTAGCGGGAGGCTTGGTCGAGCAGTACTTC. The chain is built from TRBV27 and TRBJ2-7; TRBD2 agrees at 11 bases. CDR3 size: 17 residues. The V gene end was trimmed by 0 bases and the J gene end by 6 bases; junction bases not matched to a gene: 10. CDR1 MNHEY and CDR2 SMNVEV come from the germline V gene (reference sequence).

Only a few counts were recorded for this clone. CDR3 protein: CSVEEGGYEQYF. In nucleotides, the CDR3 is TGCAGCGTTGAAGAGGGGGGCTACGAGCAGTACTTC. The chain couples TRBV29-1 to TRBJ2-7; weak D call: TRBD2 (6 bases). The CDR3 runs to 12 residues. V lost 0 bases and J lost 3, with 6 bases in between. CDR1 and CDR2 (germline): SQVTM, ANQGSEA.

The gene calls are TRBV28 and TRBJ2-5; 9 bases map to TRBD2. Germline loops: CDR1 MDHEN, CDR2 SYDVKM. The CDR3 covers 15 residues. The trim removed 5 bases at V and 5 bases at J, leaving 9 bases unmatched. CDR3 coding DNA: TGTGCCAGCAGTCCCTGGACTAGCGACAGGGAGACCCAGTACTTC. Amino acids: CASSPWTSDRETQYF.

The genes are TRBV28 and TRBJ2-5; D is undetermined. The CDR3 extends over 12 amino acids. CDR1 is MDHEN and CDR2 is SYDVKM in the germline V gene. V gave up 3 bases and J gave up 5 bases, with 7 bases separating them. This CDR3 is CASSLSSETQYF. The CDR3 DNA follows: TGTGCCAGCAGTTTGAGTAGCGAGACCCAGTACTTC. The full variable domain, in which reference TRBV28 and TRBJ2-5 provide the parts outside the CDR3, is DVKVTQSSRYLVKRTGEKVFLECVQDMDHENMFWYRQDPGLGLRLIYFSYDVKMKEKGDIPEGYSVSREKKERFSLILESASTNQTSMYLCASSLSSETQYFGPGTRLLVL.

The V and J genes are TRBV29-1 and TRBJ1-2; D might be TRBD1 (5 bases). Trimming removed 4 bases at V and 0 bases at J, with 15 bases between. Germline V gene data show CDR1 as SQVTM and CDR2 as ANQGSEA. The CDR3 is 15 residues long. CDR3 in DNA: TGCAGCGTTGTAGGGGAGGAGGCCACTAACTATGGCTACACCTTC. This codes for CSVVGEEATNYGYTF.

The V gene is TRBV5-1, the J gene TRBJ1-4; perhaps TRBD1 as D (6 bases). V was pared by 4 bases and J by 8 bases, with 18 bases between. The CDR3 loop spans 15 amino acids. CDR1 is SGHRS, CDR2 YFSETQ, per germline. CDR3 protein: CASSPRRTDGEKLFF. The CDR3, as DNA: TGCGCCAGCAGCCCCCGGAGGACAGACGGGGAAAAACTGTTTTTT.

This clone was detected a few times. The V call is TRBV5-4, the J call TRBJ2-7; either TRBD1 or TRBD2 may fit D (5 bases each). V was clipped by 3 bases and J by 3 bases, with 10 bases between them. The germline CDR1 and CDR2 sequences are SGHNT and YYREEE (reference sequence). CDR3 size: 13 residues. The CDR3 spells CASSSGTGYEQYF. In DNA, the CDR3 is TGTGCCAGCAGCTCTGGGACGGGCTACGAGCAGTACTTC.

This rearrangement joins TRBV29-1 to TRBJ2-3; the D call may be TRBD1 or TRBD2 (6 bases each). The V and J ends lost 7 bases and 10 bases respectively, with 15 bases between them. Germline V gene data show CDR1 as SQVTM and CDR2 as ANQGSEA. The CDR3 has 11 amino acids. Here the CDR3 DNA reads TGCAGCGCCCAAGGGGGGACGCCGCAGTATTTT. Its protein product is CSAQGGTPQYF.

V and J are TRBV5-6 and TRBJ2-7, with D unresolved. V lost 4 bases to trimming and J lost 8 bases, with 19 bases between them. The CDR3 is 14 amino acids. Germline lookup yields CDR1 SGHDT and CDR2 YYEEEE. The CDR3 is CASSPLGLVEQQYF. The CDR3, as DNA: TGTGCCAGCAGCCCCCTCGGTCTCGTGGAGCAGCAGTACTTC.

Within the sample, this clone is large. V usage is TRBV7-9 and J usage is TRBJ2-7; TRBD2 might be the D (5 bases). The CDR3 consists of 15 residues. The germline gives CDR1 SEHNR, CDR2 FQNEAQ (reference sequence). Between the trimmed V and J ends, which lost 2 bases and 6 bases, there was a span of 17 bases. The CDR3 DNA follows: TGTGCCAGCAGCTTAATGTGGGAGCATAGCCTCGAGCAGTACTTC. Its protein is CASSLMWEHSLEQYF.

This clone was recorded a few times. The chain couples TRBV5-1 to TRBJ1-1; tentatively, D is TRBD1 (6 bases). The germline gives CDR1 SGHRS, CDR2 YFSETQ. The CDR3 is made up of 16 amino acids. V was pared by 2 bases and J by 1 base, with 15 bases between. Here the CDR3 reads CASSFKVRGQNTEAFF. DNA of the CDR3: TGCGCCAGCAGCTTCAAGGTTAGGGGACAGAACACTGAAGCTTTCTTT.

The chain has TRBV5-4 and TRBJ2-5, with D hard to call. The CDR3 loop spans 14 amino acids. Germline V gene lookup returns CDR1 SGHNT and CDR2 YYREEE (reference sequence). Trimming took off 3 bases at V and 0 bases at J, with 9 bases between the two ends. In DNA form, the CDR3 reads TGTGCCAGCAGCTATCCGGAACACCAAGAGACCCAGTACTTC. It encodes CASSYPEHQETQYF.

This clone was seen a few times. The chain is built from TRBV29-1 and TRBJ2-7; tentatively, D is TRBD2 (5 bases). The CDR3 has 13 residues. Germline values: CDR1 SQVTM, CDR2 ANQGSEA. With 5 bases removed from V and 4 bases from J, the gap between germline ends came to 15 bases. CDR3 nucleotide sequence: TGCAGCGTTACCGGGCCCCGGGGATACGAGCAGTACTTC. Translation gives CSVTGPRGYEQYF.

The genes are TRBV6-1 and TRBJ1-5; 7 bases fit TRBD1. This CDR3 comprises 14 residues. V trimming: 4 bases; J trimming: 5 bases; junction bases outside the gene matches: 5. CDR1 and CDR2 (germline): MNHNS, SASEGT. The CDR3 DNA is TGTGCCAGCAGTGTACTAACAGGGGATCAGCCCCAGCATTTT. It translates to CASSVLTGDQPQHF.

The chain has TRBV27 and TRBJ2-7; D is perhaps TRBD2 (6 bases). The CDR3 runs to 13 residues. Deletions cut 5 bases from V and 2 bases from J, with 10 bases between. CDR1 is MNHEY and CDR2 is SMNVEV in the germline V gene (reference sequence). CDR3 protein: CASSPGLTYEQYF. DNA of the CDR3: TGTGCCAGCAGTCCGGGACTTACCTACGAGCAGTACTTC.

Details on this clone: Additional DNA sequences in this sample encode the identical CDR3. V and J are TRBV4-1 and TRBJ1-1; D remains unclear. Trimming left V 0 bases short and J 4 bases short, with 9 bases between. The length of the CDR3 is 14 residues. The V gene's germline CDR1 is MGHRA and CDR2 YSYEKL. CDR3 amino acids: CASSQDREGTEAFF. CDR3 sequence (DNA): TGCGCCAGCAGCCAAGATCGCGAGGGCACTGAAGCTTTCTTT.

The sample holds a few counts of this clone. This chain joins TRBV4-1 and TRBJ2-1; 11 bases line up with TRBD2. V was clipped by 3 bases and J by 6 bases; unmatched bases: 4. Germline CDR1 and CDR2: MGHRA and YSYEKL. The CDR3 is 15 residues long. CDR3 in DNA: TGCGCCAGCAGCCACGATGGACTAGCGGGCAATGAGCAGTTCTTC. Translated: CASSHDGLAGNEQFF.

This sequence joins TRBV11-3 and TRBJ2-5; 9 nucleotides line up with TRBD2. Germline-derived CDR1 and CDR2 are SGHNT and YENEEA. The CDR3 covers 17 residues. With 2 bases clipped from V and 2 bases from J, the junction kept 9 bases outside the gene matches. Here the CDR3 DNA reads TGTGCCAGCAGCTTAAAAGCGGGAGGCCCTCATCAAGAGACCCAGTACTTC. It specifies CASSLKAGGPHQETQYF.

V is TRBV10-3 and J is TRBJ2-7; 8 nucleotides line up with TRBD2. This CDR3 is 14 amino acids long. Trimming took 6 bases from V and 0 from J; bases not matched to a gene: 4. Germline V CDR1 and CDR2: ENHRY, SYGVKD. CDR3 DNA: TGTGCCATCAGGGGTAGCGGGGCCTCCTACGAGCAGTACTTC. Translated: CAIRGSGASYEQYF.

This clone was counted between two and nine times. The CDR3 loop reads CASSQETVGELFF. DNA for the CDR3: TGTGCCAGCAGCCAAGAGACGGTCGGGGAGCTGTTTTTT. The chain carries TRBV4-2 and TRBJ2-2; D gene ambiguous. CDR1 and CDR2 (germline): LGHNA, YNFKEQ. The V gene lost 0 bases and the J gene lost 7 bases, with 6 bases spanning the gap. The CDR3 runs to 13 residues.

This clone was seen once. The junction departs from germline at one end; a sequencing error may be responsible. This chain connects TRBV6-1 to TRBJ2-7; TRBD1 is a possible D gene (6 bases). The V gene's germline CDR1 is MNHNS and CDR2 SASEGT. The CDR3 extends over 15 amino acids. The CDR3 nucleotides read TGTGCCAGCAGAGAAGGGCCAGGGGCGGTCTACGAGCAGTACTTC. Translating gives CASREGPGAVYEQYF.

This clone was picked up one time. The rearrangement uses TRBV10-3 and TRBJ2-7; D gene uncertain. The CDR3 is made up of 14 amino acids. Germline V lookup: CDR1 ENHRY, CDR2 SYGVKD. V dropped 2 bases and J dropped 6 bases, with 14 bases sitting between them. CDR3 DNA: TGTGCCATCAGTGAGGCCGGACGGCCCACCGAGCAGTACTTC. Its protein is CAISEAGRPTEQYF.

The V gene is TRBV7-2, the J gene TRBJ2-7; D may be TRBD2 (6 bases). Trimming left V 6 bases short and J 2 bases short, with 14 bases between. This CDR3 is 14 amino acids long. Germline values: CDR1 SGHTA, CDR2 FQGNSA. The CDR3 sequence is CASSRREMAYEQYF. The CDR3 DNA reads TGTGCCAGCAGTCGCCGGGAGATGGCCTACGAGCAGTACTTC.

This clone was seen once. V and J are TRBV14 and TRBJ1-2; D unclear. Germline CDR1 reads SGHDN; CDR2 reads FVKESK. Trimming removed 2 bases at V and 6 bases at J, with 10 bases between. This CDR3 comprises 13 residues. The DNA of the CDR3 is TGTGCCAGCAGCCAAATTCGAGGGAATGGCTACACCTTC. Its protein is CASSQIRGNGYTF. Based on the CDR3 plus reference TRBV14 and TRBJ1-2, the full variable domain is EAGVTQFPSHSVIEKGQTVTLRCDPISGHDNLYWYRRVMGKEIKFLLHFVKESKQDESGMPNNRFLAERTGGTYSTLKVQPAELEDSGVYFCASSQIRGNGYTFGSGTRLTVV.

The CDR3 spells CASSVEDRANEQYF. Here the CDR3 DNA reads TGTGCCAGCAGCGTAGAGGACAGGGCCAACGAGCAGTACTTC. The rearrangement links TRBV9 to TRBJ2-7, with 8 bases identical to TRBD1. CDR3 length: 14 residues. The junction had 4 bases not matched to a gene; V was cut back by 0 bases and J by 5 bases. Germline V gives CDR1 SGDLS, CDR2 YYNGEE.

This sequence joins TRBV5-1 and TRBJ2-2, with 7 bases matching TRBD1. In germline, CDR1 is SGHRS, CDR2 YFSETQ. Germline trimming cut 1 base from V and 3 bases from J; bases unmatched to any gene: 3. This CDR3 comprises 15 residues. The CDR3 coding sequence is TGCGCCAGCAGCTTGAGACAGGGAGACACCGGGGAGCTGTTTTTT. Encoded protein: CASSLRQGDTGELFF.